These T cell receptor beta chains were read from a single sample in a study of T cell repertoires in aging, cancer and after chemotherapy. TCRdb re-derived calls from the multiplex PCR reads in MiXCR, one entry per CDR3 protein. The sample carries about 8,000 distinct CDR3 sequences, about 30% recorded once. Material: blood. All receptors come from a human donor in good health. Both conserved end residues are part of each CDR3. Fields, in order: V gene, CDR3 protein.

v_call: TRBV6-5; cdr3_aa: CASTLDLGRYSPLHF
v_call: TRBV7-9; cdr3_aa: CASSSGQIGRSPLHF
v_call: TRBV6-5; cdr3_aa: CASSYSSPAIEAFF
v_call: TRBV27; cdr3_aa: CASSPRGGTYYEQYF
v_call: TRBV19; cdr3_aa: CASSSPIRQYQPQHF
v_call: TRBV29-1; cdr3_aa: CSVSRGGGYEQYF
v_call: TRBV6-5; cdr3_aa: CASSSKTGNTEAFF
v_call: TRBV6-5; cdr3_aa: CASSLGPEGQPQHF
v_call: TRBV18; cdr3_aa: CASSPISGLNSPLHF
v_call: TRBV18; cdr3_aa: CASSQTGNLYNSPLHF
v_call: TRBV5-4; cdr3_aa: CASSFLNQGKETQYF
v_call: TRBV6-5; cdr3_aa: CASRPQFSSYNSPLHF
v_call: TRBV19; cdr3_aa: CASSPSGGLYGYTF
v_call: TRBV29-1; cdr3_aa: CSVSPQGGAPNEKLFF
v_call: TRBV5-1; cdr3_aa: CASSHETGLETQYF
v_call: TRBV29-1; cdr3_aa: CSVDPRTGELFF
v_call: TRBV4-3; cdr3_aa: CASSQSRGGLDTQYF
v_call: TRBV5-4; cdr3_aa: CASSPQLGAGTDTQYF
v_call: TRBV6-1; cdr3_aa: CASSRAGGSLAKNIQYF
v_call: TRBV18; cdr3_aa: CASSLGGTGYTDTQYF
v_call: TRBV6-1; cdr3_aa: CASSEFWGQESETQYF
v_call: TRBV6-1; cdr3_aa: CASSETGLADDEQYF
v_call: TRBV5-6; cdr3_aa: CASSLGVYQPQHF
v_call: TRBV11-1; cdr3_aa: CASSFRGSPEAFF
v_call: TRBV15; cdr3_aa: CATSRDLLPRETQYF
v_call: TRBV19; cdr3_aa: CASSREGGTGQPQHF
v_call: TRBV30; cdr3_aa: CAWGTGIYNEQFF
v_call: TRBV5-1; cdr3_aa: CASSYRAGNEKLFF
v_call: TRBV13; cdr3_aa: CASSWTGAGQYF
v_call: TRBV19; cdr3_aa: CASRDFDSYEQYF
v_call: TRBV6-5; cdr3_aa: CASSYSTGGRETQYF
v_call: TRBV5-5; cdr3_aa: CASSLEVSYNQPQHF
v_call: TRBV19; cdr3_aa: CASSWGATGSYNEQFF
v_call: TRBV7-9; cdr3_aa: CASRTIDREVWYF
v_call: TRBV19; cdr3_aa: CASSTGDRYDSPLHF
v_call: TRBV7-6; cdr3_aa: CASSPSEGPYEQYF
v_call: TRBV6-5; cdr3_aa: CASSLINTEAFF
v_call: TRBV19; cdr3_aa: CASRASGQETQYF
v_call: TRBV6-5; cdr3_aa: CASRPLQGQGNQPQHF
v_call: TRBV18; cdr3_aa: CASHGGGNYGYTF
v_call: TRBV13; cdr3_aa: CASSLLSGGSTDTQYF
v_call: TRBV19; cdr3_aa: CASSIWRQGARQPQHF
v_call: TRBV20-1; cdr3_aa: CSAVYRGSSNQPQHF